The rows below give T cell receptor beta chains drawn from one sample of a study of blood T cell repertoires in COVID-19. Using immunoSEQ multiplex PCR, the repertoire was profiled, and TCRdb retains in-frame clones only, with some absent. The profile shows 200,000 to 300,000 clones, over 75% of them singletons. Sequenced input: peripheral blood. All receptors come from a woman at least 80 years old with acute or convalescent COVID-19. CDR3s include the opening cysteine and the closing phenylalanine or tryptophan. Fields, in order: V gene, D gene, J gene, clone size, CDR3 protein, CDR3 DNA. A D gene is named only where the DNA matches it firmly. Size tells how often a clone was seen (once, few, many) or the class of an expanded clone, and some rows leave it out.

v_gene: TRBV18; d_gene: TRBD2; j_gene: TRBJ2-6; abundance: -; CDR3aa: CASSRVAGPSSGANVLTF; CDR3nt: TGTGCCAGCTCAAGAGTAGCGGGTCCATCCTCTGGGGCCAACGTCCTGACTTTC
v_gene: TRBV7-3; d_gene: TRBD2; j_gene: TRBJ2-1; abundance: -; CDR3aa: CASSRDGLAFNNEQFF; CDR3nt: TGTGCCAGCAGTCGAGACGGACTAGCGTTTAACAATGAGCAGTTCTTC
v_gene: TRBV10-3; d_gene: TRBD2; j_gene: TRBJ2-2; abundance: -; CDR3aa: CAISVLAGGTGELFF; CDR3nt: TGTGCCATCAGTGTACTAGCGGGGGGGACCGGGGAGCTGTTTTTT
v_gene: TRBV6-5; d_gene: -; j_gene: TRBJ1-2; abundance: -; CDR3aa: CASSPSLGGNGYTF; CDR3nt: TGTGCCAGCAGCCCCTCGCTTGGGGGGAACGGCTACACCTTC
v_gene: TRBV27; d_gene: TRBD1; j_gene: TRBJ1-5; abundance: -; CDR3aa: CASSLYGTGAQPQHF; CDR3nt: TGTGCCAGCAGTTTATATGGGACAGGGGCTCAGCCCCAGCATTTT
v_gene: TRBV10-1; d_gene: -; j_gene: TRBJ1-1; abundance: -; CDR3aa: CASSESTLNTEAFF; CDR3nt: TGCGCCAGCAGTGAGTCGACACTGAACACTGAAGCTTTCTTT
v_gene: TRBV2; d_gene: -; j_gene: TRBJ2-7; abundance: -; CDR3aa: CASSEAGAYEQYF; CDR3nt: TGTGCCAGCAGTGAAGCGGGCGCCTACGAGCAGTACTTC
v_gene: TRBV3-1/TRBV3-2; d_gene: -; j_gene: TRBJ2-7; abundance: -; CDR3aa: CASSLTRDEQYF; CDR3nt: TGTGCCAGCAGCCTGACTCGGGACGAGCAGTACTTC
v_gene: TRBV7-8; d_gene: TRBD1; j_gene: TRBJ2-7; abundance: -; CDR3aa: CASSVLGQGYEQYF; CDR3nt: TGTGCCAGCAGCGTCCTGGGACAGGGGTACGAGCAGTACTTC
v_gene: TRBV11-2; d_gene: TRBD1; j_gene: TRBJ2-7; abundance: -; CDR3aa: CASSLEGQGFYEQYF; CDR3nt: TGTGCCAGCAGCTTAGAAGGACAGGGGTTTTACGAGCAGTACTTC
v_gene: TRBV6-5; d_gene: -; j_gene: TRBJ2-2; abundance: once; CDR3aa: CASNAGGELFF; CDR3nt: TGTGCCAGCAACGCAGGAGGGGAGCTGTTTTTT
v_gene: TRBV30; d_gene: -; j_gene: TRBJ1-3; abundance: -; CDR3aa: CALGRGNSGNTIYF; CDR3nt: TGTGCCTTGGGTCGGGGGAACTCTGGAAACACCATATATTTT
v_gene: TRBV12-1; d_gene: -; j_gene: TRBJ2-7; abundance: few; CDR3aa: CASRLPTGPYEQYF; CDR3nt: TGTGCCAGCAGGCTTCCGACAGGCCCCTACGAGCAGTACTTC